A selection of T cell receptor beta chains follows, all from one sample in a study of beta chain features in type 1 diabetes. The method was immunoSEQ multiplex PCR; TCRdb's version includes in-frame clones alone and lacks a portion of them. The sample contains over 650,000 clones, over 11% of which appear only once. The sequencing input was naive CD4+ T cells from blood. The receptor source for this set is a young man with type 1 diabetes. Each CDR3 is given with its conserved first and last residue. D genes are given only for firm matches. Only some rows state a clone size, as once, few, many or a class for expanded clones.

v_gene,abundance,j_gene,d_gene,CDR3nt,CDR3aa
TRBV30,NA,TRBJ1-5,NA,TGTGCCTGCCTTGTCGGGGACAGCAATCAGCCCCAGCATTTT,CACLVGDSNQPQHF
TRBV29-1,few,TRBJ1-1,NA,TGCAGCGGTAGGGTGCAGGAGAACACTGAAGCTTTCTTT,CSGRVQENTEAFF
TRBV4-1,NA,TRBJ2-3,TRBD2,TGCGCCAGCAGCCAAGATTATGGAGGCGGGGGTCAACGAGCTACGCAGTATTTT,CASSQDYGGGGQRATQYF
TRBV5-4,NA,TRBJ2-1,TRBD1,TGTGCCAGCAGCTACCGGACAGGGGCATCCTACAATGAGCAGTTCTTC,CASSYRTGASYNEQFF
TRBV7-2,NA,TRBJ2-1,NA,TGTGCCAGCAGCTTAGACAGGTACAATGAGCAGTTCTTC,CASSLDRYNEQFF
TRBV29-1,few,TRBJ2-7,TRBD1,TGCAGCGTGGAGGGGACAGGGACCTACGAGCAGTACTTC,CSVEGTGTYEQYF
TRBV7-2,NA,TRBJ2-7,TRBD2,TGTGCCAGCAGCTTAGATCGGGAGGCCCAAATAAACTTC,CASSLDREAQINF
TRBV6-5,few,TRBJ1-1,NA,TGTGCCAGCAGTTACTCGCAGGGGAAGACTGAAGCTTTCTTT,CASSYSQGKTEAFF
TRBV4-3,few,TRBJ1-2,NA,TGCGCCAGCAGCCCTCAAAGGGCTAACTATGGCTACACCTTC,CASSPQRANYGYTF
TRBV30,NA,TRBJ2-3,NA,TGTGCCTGGAGTAAAGCCGCAGATACGCAGTATTTT,CAWSKAADTQYF
TRBV9,few,TRBJ2-1,TRBD2,TGTGCCAGCAGCGGGGAGCCGGGACTAACATACAATGAGCAGTTCTTC,CASSGEPGLTYNEQFF
TRBV9,NA,TRBJ2-1,NA,TGTGCCAGCAGCCCGGGGGGCAGCCGATACACGACTGAGCAGTTCTTC,CASSPGGSRYTTEQFF
TRBV27,NA,TRBJ2-7,NA,TGTGCCAGCAGTCCCGGGCAATACTACGAGCAGTACTTC,CASSPGQYYEQYF
TRBV30,few,TRBJ2-7,NA,TGTGCCTGGAGTCTCTCCTACGAGCAGTACTTC,CAWSLSYEQYF
TRBV6-5,NA,TRBJ1-2,NA,TGTGCCAGCAGCCTTGGACAGAACTATGGCTACACCTTC,CASSLGQNYGYTF
TRBV7-9,NA,TRBJ1-1,NA,TGTGCCAGCACCACTCTCGGGGGGTTGGCTTTCTTT,CASTTLGGLAFF
TRBV5-4,NA,TRBJ1-2,NA,TGTGCCAGCAGCTTGGATCAGGGGCGGAATGATGGCTACACCTTC,CASSLDQGRNDGYTF
TRBV30,few,TRBJ1-6,NA,TGTGCCTGGAGTAGGCAAACCTATAATTCACCCCTCCACTTT,CAWSRQTYNSPLHF
TRBV7-2,few,TRBJ2-7,NA,TGTGCCAGCAGCTACGGACAGACGGTTGGCGAGCAGTACTTC,CASSYGQTVGEQYF
TRBV7-9,few,TRBJ2-7,NA,TGTGCCAGCAGCTTAAAGAGGGGCAGCTCCTACGAGCAGTACTTC,CASSLKRGSSYEQYF
TRBV4-1,NA,TRBJ1-1,NA,TGCGCCAGCAGCCAAGACCCGAGTACTGAAGCTTTCTTT,CASSQDPSTEAFF
TRBV6-5,few,TRBJ2-7,NA,TGTGCCAGCAGTCAAATGGGACTCCAGCTTTACGAGCAGTACTTC,CASSQMGLQLYEQYF
TRBV30,NA,TRBJ1-5,NA,TGTGCCTGGAGTGTAGGCCCCGCGGTGCCCCAGCATTTT,CAWSVGPAVPQHF
TRBV11-2,NA,TRBJ2-1,NA,TGTGCCAGCAGCTTAGATATGACCAATGAGCAGTTCTTC,CASSLDMTNEQFF
TRBV27,NA,TRBJ2-2,TRBD2,TGTGCCAGCAGTTACCAGCGGGGGATAATCGGGGAGCTGTTTTTT,CASSYQRGIIGELFF
TRBV4-2,NA,TRBJ2-7,TRBD2,TGTGCCAGCAGCCAACGTCAAGCGGGGTTGGGCTACGAGCAGTACTTC,CASSQRQAGLGYEQYF
TRBV10-3,few,TRBJ2-3,TRBD1,TGTGCCATCACTTTCGACAGGGGTGGCGATACGCAGTATTTT,CAITFDRGGDTQYF
TRBV7-2,NA,TRBJ2-3,TRBD2,TGTGCCAGCAGCTTTTCTAGCGGGAGGGCCACAGATACGCAGTATTTT,CASSFSSGRATDTQYF
TRBV7-9,NA,TRBJ1-1,NA,TGTGCCAGCGGGGGCAGGGAAGCTTTCTTT,CASGGREAFF
TRBV18,NA,TRBJ2-7,TRBD1,TGTGCCAGCTCACCACCGGCGACAGGGTTCGAGCAGTACTTC,CASSPPATGFEQYF
TRBV30,NA,TRBJ1-3,NA,TGTGCTCTGAGGAGGAACGCGGGCGCTGGAAACACCATATATTTT,CALRRNAGAGNTIYF
TRBV5-4,few,TRBJ1-1,NA,TGTGCCAGCAGACCGGCGGTGGGGAGCACTGAAGCTTTCTTT,CASRPAVGSTEAFF
TRBV30,NA,TRBJ2-7,NA,TGTGCCTGGGAGGCCCCCGGTAGCGAGCAGTACTTC,CAWEAPGSEQYF
TRBV7-3,NA,TRBJ2-5,NA,TGTGCCAGCAGCTCGGGACCGGGTGAAACCCAGTACTTC,CASSSGPGETQYF
TRBV30,NA,TRBJ2-3,NA,TGTGCCTGGAGTGGCTACCCAGATACGCAGTATTTT,CAWSGYPDTQYF
TRBV4-2,NA,TRBJ2-2,NA,TGTGCCAGCAGCCAAGAAGGGACTTTTAACACCGGGGAGCTGTTTTTT,CASSQEGTFNTGELFF
TRBV5-1,few,TRBJ2-7,NA,TGCGCCAGCAGCACCTCTCACCGATACTACGAGCAGTACTTC,CASSTSHRYYEQYF
TRBV2,NA,TRBJ1-2,NA,TGTGCCAGCAGTTTGAACGGGGCAACCTATGGCTACACCTTC,CASSLNGATYGYTF
TRBV30,NA,TRBJ2-3,TRBD2,TGTGCCTGGGGGGGTCCGGGACTAGCGGGGTCAGATACGCAGTATTTT,CAWGGPGLAGSDTQYF
TRBV5-8,NA,TRBJ1-1,TRBD1,TGTGCCAGCAGCCCCCCGGGACAGGGGCGAGTCACTGAAGCTTTCTTT,CASSPPGQGRVTEAFF
TRBV14,NA,TRBJ1-1,NA,TGTGCCAGCAGCCAAGTTGACCGCGTGCTTTTCTTT,CASSQVDRVLFF
TRBV18,few,TRBJ2-5,NA,TGTGCCAGCTCACCAAACGACCGTCAAGAGACCCAGTACTTC,CASSPNDRQETQYF
TRBV9,NA,TRBJ2-1,NA,TGTGCCAGCAGCGTAGATAGAAGCGGGCCTTACAATGAGCAGTTCTTC,CASSVDRSGPYNEQFF
TRBV5-6,NA,TRBJ2-1,TRBD2,TGTGCCAGCAGCTTGGCCGAGCGGGACCTCCTTTTGGGGGAGCAGTTCTTC,CASSLAERDLLLGEQFF
TRBV9,few,TRBJ2-1,NA,TGTGCCAGCAGCGTAGCGGCCGCTAACAATGAGCAGTTCTTC,CASSVAAANNEQFF
TRBV30,once,TRBJ1-1,NA,TGTGCCTGGGGACGGCTGAACACTGAAGCTTTCTTT,CAWGRLNTEAFF
TRBV13,NA,TRBJ2-7,NA,TGTGCCAGCAGCTTTAGGGCCGTTCTTACCTACGAGCAGTACTTC,CASSFRAVLTYEQYF
TRBV5-4,NA,TRBJ2-4,TRBD1,TGTGCCAGCAGCCCCCCGGGACAGGGTACCAAAAACATTCAGTACTTC,CASSPPGQGTKNIQYF
TRBV2,few,TRBJ2-1,TRBD2,TGTGCCAGCAGTACGAGCGGGAGAAACAATGAGCAGTTCTTC,CASSTSGRNNEQFF
TRBV27,NA,TRBJ2-6,TRBD2,TGTGCCAGCAGTTGGGACCCAGCCGGGGGGGACTCTGGGGCCAACGTCCTGACTTTC,CASSWDPAGGDSGANVLTF
TRBV20-1,NA,TRBJ2-5,NA,TGCAGTGCGCGGACTCGGGAGACCCAGTACTTC,CSARTRETQYF
TRBV30,few,TRBJ1-5,NA,TGTGCCTGGAGTGTAGGGCGGGGGGTCAGGGGCAAGCCCCAGCATTTT,CAWSVGRGVRGKPQHF
TRBV2,few,TRBJ2-3,NA,TGTGCCAGCAGGGGGGAAAGGACAGATACGCAGTATTTT,CASRGERTDTQYF
TRBV11-1,NA,TRBJ1-1,NA,TGTGCCAGCAGCCAAGCCGAGAACACTGAAGCTTTCTTT,CASSQAENTEAFF